The TCR beta chain under discussion was sequenced for a study of HIV-infected patients and healthy controls. General study findings and limits: Compared with healthy controls, HIV-infected patients showed less CDR3 sharing between individuals. HIV-infected repertoires had significantly higher mean Gini indices than controls, possibly reflecting oligoclonality.

The CDR3 length is 13 residues. The germline CDR1 and CDR2 sequences are MDHEN and SYDVKM. Trimming removed 7 bases from V and 5 bases from J, with 12 bases in between. This clonotype was seen ten or more times. The antigen remains undetermined. The repertoire came from unfractionated whole blood and reflected all unsorted peripheral T cells. cDNA was made from roughly 470 ng RNA using alpha and beta constant primers. Alpha and beta chain libraries were made separately by chain-specific third strand synthesis with multiplexing indices. Ligation attached cDNA to a 5' RACE adapter that carried a random hexamer and SP2 site. Using its own MiXCR run on the 5' RACE reads, TCRdb lists one record per CDR3 protein. The repertoire holds 15,000 to 20,000 distinct CDR3 sequences, more than 8% seen once, with over 2.5% in the top ten.

Sequencing input: blood. V gene TRBV28 combines with J gene TRBJ1-5, with D possibly being TRBD1 (6 bases). The sequence derives from an adult in good health. CDR3 DNA sequence: TGTGCCAGCACCCTAGGGGGGTATCAGCCCCAGCATTTT. Amino acid sequence: CASTLGGYQPQHF.